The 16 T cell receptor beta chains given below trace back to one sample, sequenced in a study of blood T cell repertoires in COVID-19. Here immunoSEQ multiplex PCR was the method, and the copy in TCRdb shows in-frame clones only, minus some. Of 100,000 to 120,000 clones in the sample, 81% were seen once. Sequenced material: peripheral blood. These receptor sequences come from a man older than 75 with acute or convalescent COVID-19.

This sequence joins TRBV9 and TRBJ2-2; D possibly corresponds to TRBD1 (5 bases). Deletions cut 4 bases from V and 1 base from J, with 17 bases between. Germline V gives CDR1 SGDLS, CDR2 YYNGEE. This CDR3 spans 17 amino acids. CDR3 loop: CASSPRRQTLNTGELFF. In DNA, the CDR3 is TGTGCCAGCAGCCCTCGAAGACAGACTCTGAACACCGGGGAGCTGTTTTTT. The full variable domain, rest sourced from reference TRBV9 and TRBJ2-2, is DSGVTQTPKHLITATGQRVTLRCSPRSGDLSVYWYQQSLDQGLQFLIQYYNGEERAKGNILERFSAQQFPDLHSELNLSSLELGDSALYFCASSPRRQTLNTGELFFGEGSRLTVL.

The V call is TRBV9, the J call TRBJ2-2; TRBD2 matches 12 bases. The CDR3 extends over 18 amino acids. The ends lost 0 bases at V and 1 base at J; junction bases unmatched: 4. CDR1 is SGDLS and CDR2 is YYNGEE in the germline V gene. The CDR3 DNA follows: TGTGCCAGCAGCGTAGCTAGCGGGAGGGCCTTGAACACCGGGGAGCTGTTTTTT. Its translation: CASSVASGRALNTGELFF. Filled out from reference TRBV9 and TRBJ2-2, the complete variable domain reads DSGVTQTPKHLITATGQRVTLRCSPRSGDLSVYWYQQSLDQGLQFLIQYYNGEERAKGNILERFSAQQFPDLHSELNLSSLELGDSALYFCASSVASGRALNTGELFFGEGSRLTVL.

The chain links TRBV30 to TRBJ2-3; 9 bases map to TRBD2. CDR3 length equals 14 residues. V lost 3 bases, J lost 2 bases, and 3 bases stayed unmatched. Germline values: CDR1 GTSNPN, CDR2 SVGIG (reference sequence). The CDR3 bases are TGTGCCTGGAGGGCGGGGGGGGCCACAGATACGCAGTATTTT. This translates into CAWRAGGATDTQYF.

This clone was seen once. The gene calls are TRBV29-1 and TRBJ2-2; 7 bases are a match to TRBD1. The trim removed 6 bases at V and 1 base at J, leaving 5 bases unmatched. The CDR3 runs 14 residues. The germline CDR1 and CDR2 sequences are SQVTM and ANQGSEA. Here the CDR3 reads CSVNRDRNTGELFF. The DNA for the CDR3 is TGCAGCGTCAACCGGGACAGGAACACCGGGGAGCTGTTTTTT.

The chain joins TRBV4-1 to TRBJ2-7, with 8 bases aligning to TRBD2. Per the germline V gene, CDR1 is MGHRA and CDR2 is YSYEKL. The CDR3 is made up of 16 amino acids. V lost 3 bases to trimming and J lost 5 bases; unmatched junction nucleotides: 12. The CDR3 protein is CASSHSAKREPHEQYF. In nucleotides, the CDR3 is TGCGCCAGCAGCCATAGTGCCAAGCGGGAGCCCCACGAGCAGTACTTC.

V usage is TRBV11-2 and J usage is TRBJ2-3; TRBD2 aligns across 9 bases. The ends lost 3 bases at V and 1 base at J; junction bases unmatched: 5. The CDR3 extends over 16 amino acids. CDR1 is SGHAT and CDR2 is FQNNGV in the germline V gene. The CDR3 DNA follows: TGTGCCAGCAGCTTTCAAGCGGGAGGACGCACAGATACGCAGTATTTT. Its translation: CASSFQAGGRTDTQYF.

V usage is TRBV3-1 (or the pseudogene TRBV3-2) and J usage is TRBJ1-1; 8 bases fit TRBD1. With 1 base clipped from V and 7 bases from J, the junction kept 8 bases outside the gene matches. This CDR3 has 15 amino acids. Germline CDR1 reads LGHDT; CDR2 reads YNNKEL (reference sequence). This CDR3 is CASSQAQGARGEAFF. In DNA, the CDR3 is TGTGCCAGCAGCCAAGCGCAGGGGGCGCGGGGTGAAGCTTTCTTT.

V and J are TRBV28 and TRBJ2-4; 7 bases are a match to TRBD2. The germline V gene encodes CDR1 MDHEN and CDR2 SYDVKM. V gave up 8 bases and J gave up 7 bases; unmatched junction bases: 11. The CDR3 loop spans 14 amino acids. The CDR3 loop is CASDAGTTVNIQYF. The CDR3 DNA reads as TGTGCCAGCGACGCCGGGACTACTGTTAACATTCAGTACTTC.

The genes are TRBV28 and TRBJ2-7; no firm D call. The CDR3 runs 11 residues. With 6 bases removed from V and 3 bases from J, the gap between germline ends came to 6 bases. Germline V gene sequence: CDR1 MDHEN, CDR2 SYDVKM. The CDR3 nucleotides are TGTGCCAGCAGCCCCCGCTACGAGCAGTACTTC. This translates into CASSPRYEQYF.

In DNA form, the CDR3 reads TGTGCCAGCAGCTTAGAAGCGGGAAGGAATGAGCAGTTCTTC. This gives the protein CASSLEAGRNEQFF. The chain carries TRBV7-9 and TRBJ2-1; 7 nucleotides align to TRBD2. The V and J ends lost 1 base and 7 bases, in that order; junction bases with no gene match: 4. There are 14 residues in the CDR3. CDR1 SEHNR and CDR2 FQNEAQ come from the germline V gene (reference sequence).

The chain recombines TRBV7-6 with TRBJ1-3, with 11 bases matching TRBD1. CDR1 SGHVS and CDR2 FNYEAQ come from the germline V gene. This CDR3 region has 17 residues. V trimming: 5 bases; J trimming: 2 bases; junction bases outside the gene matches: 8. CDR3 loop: CASSPPAGQGAGNTIYF. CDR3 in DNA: TGTGCCAGCAGCCCACCGGCGGGACAGGGGGCTGGAAACACCATATATTTT.

CDR3 DNA: TGTGCCAGCAGGAAGGGGCCGGCCACTGAAGCTTTCTTT. It codes for CASRKGPATEAFF. The chain employs TRBV5-5 and TRBJ1-1, with D tentatively TRBD1 (5 bases). The CDR3 extends over 13 amino acids. Germline lookup yields CDR1 SGHKS and CDR2 YYEKEE (reference sequence). V was trimmed by 5 bases and J by 4 bases, leaving 12 bases between them.

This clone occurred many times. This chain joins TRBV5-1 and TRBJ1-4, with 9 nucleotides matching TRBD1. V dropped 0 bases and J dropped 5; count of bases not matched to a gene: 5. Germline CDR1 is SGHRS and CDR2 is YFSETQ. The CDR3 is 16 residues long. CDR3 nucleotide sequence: TGCGCCAGCAGCTTGGAAGTGACAGGGGGAAATGAAAAACTGTTTTTT. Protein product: CASSLEVTGGNEKLFF.

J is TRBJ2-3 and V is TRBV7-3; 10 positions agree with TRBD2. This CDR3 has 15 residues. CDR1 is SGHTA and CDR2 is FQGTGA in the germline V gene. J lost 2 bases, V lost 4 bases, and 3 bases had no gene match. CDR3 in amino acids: CASSSLAGDTDTQYF. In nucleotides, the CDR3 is TGTGCCAGCAGCTCCCTAGCGGGAGACACAGATACGCAGTATTTT. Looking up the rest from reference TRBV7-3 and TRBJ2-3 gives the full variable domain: GAGVSQTPSNKVTEKGKYVELRCDPISGHTALYWYRQSLGQGPEFLIYFQGTGAADDSGLPNDRFFAVRPEGSVSTLKIQRTERGDSAVYLCASSSLAGDTDTQYFGPGTRLTVL.

CDR3 sequence: CASSVAGGTLETQYF. CDR3 DNA: TGTGCCAGCAGCGTAGCTGGCGGGACTTTGGAGACCCAGTACTTC. The chain couples TRBV9 to TRBJ2-5; a possible D gene is TRBD2 (6 bases). The germline V and J ends were trimmed by 0 bases and 5 bases, with 14 bases remaining between them. Germline V gene lookup returns CDR1 SGDLS and CDR2 YYNGEE. This CDR3 has 15 amino acids.

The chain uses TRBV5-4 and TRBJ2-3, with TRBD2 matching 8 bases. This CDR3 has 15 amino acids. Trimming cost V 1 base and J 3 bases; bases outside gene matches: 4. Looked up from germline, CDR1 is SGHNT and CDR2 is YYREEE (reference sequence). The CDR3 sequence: CASSLLSGGTDTQYF. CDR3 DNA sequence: TGTGCCAGCAGCTTGTTGTCGGGAGGGACAGATACGCAGTATTTT.